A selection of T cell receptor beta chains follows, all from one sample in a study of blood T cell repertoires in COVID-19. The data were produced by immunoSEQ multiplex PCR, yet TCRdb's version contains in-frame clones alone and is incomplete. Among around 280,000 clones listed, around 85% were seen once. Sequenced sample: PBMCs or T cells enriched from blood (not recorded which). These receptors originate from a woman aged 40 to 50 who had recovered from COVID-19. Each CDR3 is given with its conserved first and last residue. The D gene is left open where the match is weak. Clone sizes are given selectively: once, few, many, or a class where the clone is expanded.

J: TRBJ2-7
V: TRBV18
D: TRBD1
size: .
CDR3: CASSPPAGGNYEQYF
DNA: TGTGCCAGCTCACCACCGGCAGGGGGCAACTACGAGCAGTACTTC

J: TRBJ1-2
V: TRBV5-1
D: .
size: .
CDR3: CASSLGLGVLYGYTF
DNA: TGCGCCAGCAGCTTGGGTCTCGGGGTTCTCTATGGCTACACCTTC

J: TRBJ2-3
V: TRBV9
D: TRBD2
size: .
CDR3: CASSALGGRIADTQYF
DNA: TGTGCCAGCAGCGCCCTCGGCGGGAGGATCGCAGATACGCAGTATTTT

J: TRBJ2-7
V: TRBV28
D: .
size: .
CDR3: CASRVQGWAYEQYF
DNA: TGTGCCAGCAGAGTACAGGGCTGGGCGTACGAGCAGTACTTC

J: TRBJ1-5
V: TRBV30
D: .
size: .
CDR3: CAWSLGGNQPQHF
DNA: TGTGCCTGGAGCCTAGGGGGCAATCAGCCCCAGCATTTT

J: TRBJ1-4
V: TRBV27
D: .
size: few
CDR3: CASSLWQGSDEKLFF
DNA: TGTGCCAGCAGTTTATGGCAGGGGTCGGATGAAAAACTGTTTTTT

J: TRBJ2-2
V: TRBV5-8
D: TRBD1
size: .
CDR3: CASSHRGNTGELFF
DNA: TGTGCCAGCAGCCACAGGGGAAATACCGGGGAGCTGTTTTTT

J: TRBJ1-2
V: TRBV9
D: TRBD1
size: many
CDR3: CASSVVPGGMGYGYTF
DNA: TGTGCCAGCAGCGTAGTACCAGGGGGCATGGGCTATGGCTACACCTTC

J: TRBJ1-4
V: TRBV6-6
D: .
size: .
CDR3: CASSLLGQTNEKLFF
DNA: TGTGCCAGCAGCCTCTTGGGTCAGACAAATGAAAAACTGTTTTTT

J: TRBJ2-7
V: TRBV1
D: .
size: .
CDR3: CTSSQVRRGGQRHEQYF
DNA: TGCACCAGCAGCCAAGTTCGCCGAGGGGGACAGAGGCACGAGCAGTACTTC

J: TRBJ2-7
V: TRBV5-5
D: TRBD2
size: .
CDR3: CASSLGPLLAGGQYEQYF
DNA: TGTGCCAGCAGCTTGGGTCCCCTGCTAGCGGGAGGCCAGTACGAGCAGTACTTC

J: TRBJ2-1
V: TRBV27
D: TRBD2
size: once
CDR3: CASSLLAGVAGFF
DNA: TGTGCCAGCAGTTTGCTAGCGGGAGTGGCTGGGTTCTTC

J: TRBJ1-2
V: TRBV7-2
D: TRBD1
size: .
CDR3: CASSPMDRGYGYTF
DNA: TGTGCCAGCAGCCCAATGGACAGGGGCTATGGCTACACCTTC

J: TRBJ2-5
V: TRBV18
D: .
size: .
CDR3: CASSPIPARGQETQYF
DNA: TGTGCCAGCTCACCAATCCCGGCTAGGGGGCAAGAGACCCAGTACTTC

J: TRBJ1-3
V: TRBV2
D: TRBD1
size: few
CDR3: CASTPTGTGNTIYF
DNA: TGTGCCAGCACGCCGACAGGGACTGGAAACACCATATATTTT

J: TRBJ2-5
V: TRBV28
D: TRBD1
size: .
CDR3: CASSLSRGTGETQYF
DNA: TGTGCCAGCAGTTTAAGCAGGGGGACGGGAGAGACCCAGTACTTC

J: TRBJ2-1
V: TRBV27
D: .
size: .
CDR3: CASSPKGHRITYNEQFF
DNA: TGTGCCAGCAGTCCCAAGGGACATCGAATCACCTACAATGAGCAGTTCTTC

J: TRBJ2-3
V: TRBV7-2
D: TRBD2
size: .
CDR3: CASSVRLAGITDTQYF
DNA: TGTGCCAGCAGCGTAAGACTAGCGGGGATCACAGATACGCAGTATTTT

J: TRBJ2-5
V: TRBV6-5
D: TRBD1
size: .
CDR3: CASSYTGTGEETQYF
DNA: TGTGCCAGCAGTTACACCGGGACAGGAGAAGAGACCCAGTACTTC

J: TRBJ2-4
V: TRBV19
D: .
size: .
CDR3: CASSKTGSVPKNIQYF
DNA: TGTGCCAGTAGTAAGACAGGTAGTGTTCCCAAAAACATTCAGTACTTC

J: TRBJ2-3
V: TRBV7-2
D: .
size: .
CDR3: CASSLYTDTQYF
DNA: TGTGCCAGCAGCTTATACACAGATACGCAGTATTTT

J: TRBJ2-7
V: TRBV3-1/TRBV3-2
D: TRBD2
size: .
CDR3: CASSQAREAEQYF
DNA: TGTGCCAGCAGCCAAGCCCGGGAGGCAGAGCAGTACTTC

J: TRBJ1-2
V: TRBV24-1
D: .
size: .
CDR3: CATSDTAENYGYTF
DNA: TGTGCCACCAGTGACACGGCGGAGAACTATGGCTACACCTTC

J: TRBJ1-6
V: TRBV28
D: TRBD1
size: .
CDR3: CASSPGTGVNSPLHF
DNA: TGTGCCAGCAGCCCCGGGACAGGGGTCAATTCACCCCTCCACTTT

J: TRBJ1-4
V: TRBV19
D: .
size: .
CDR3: CASSIVDGATNEKLFF
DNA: TGTGCCAGTAGTATCGTCGACGGAGCAACTAATGAAAAACTGTTTTTT

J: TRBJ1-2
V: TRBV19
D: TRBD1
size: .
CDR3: CASSISTGNGYTF
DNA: TGTGCCAGTAGTATCTCGACAGGGAACGGCTACACCTTC

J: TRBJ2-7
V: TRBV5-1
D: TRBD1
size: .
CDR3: CASSRPDRGGTYEQYF
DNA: TGCGCCAGCAGCCGCCCGGACAGGGGAGGCACCTACGAGCAGTACTTC

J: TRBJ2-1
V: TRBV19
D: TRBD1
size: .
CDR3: CASSTRTGYNEQFF
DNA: TGTGCCAGTAGTACGCGGACAGGGTACAATGAGCAGTTCTTC

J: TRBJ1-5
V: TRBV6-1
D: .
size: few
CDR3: CASSEVRAGDILGSNQPQHF
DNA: TGTGCCAGCAGTGAAGTCCGGGCAGGGGATATTTTAGGGAGCAATCAGCCCCAGCATTTT

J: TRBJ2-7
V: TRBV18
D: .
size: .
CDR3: CASSQFTGEDEQYF
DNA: TGTGCCAGCTCACAATTTACGGGAGAGGACGAGCAGTACTTC

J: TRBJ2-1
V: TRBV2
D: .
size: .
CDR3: CASSELLLNEQFF
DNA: TGTGCCAGCAGTGAACTCCTGTTAAATGAGCAGTTCTTC

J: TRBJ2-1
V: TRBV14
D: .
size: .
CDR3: CASSPYRSSRGYNEQFF
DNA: TGTGCCAGCAGCCCGTACCGATCCTCACGGGGATACAATGAGCAGTTCTTC

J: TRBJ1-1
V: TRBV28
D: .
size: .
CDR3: CASSYNRWLEAFF
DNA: TGTGCCAGCAGTTATAACAGGTGGTTAGAAGCTTTCTTT

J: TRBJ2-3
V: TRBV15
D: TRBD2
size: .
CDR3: CATSTPGLAGVGDTQYF
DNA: TGTGCCACCAGCACCCCGGGACTAGCGGGAGTCGGAGATACGCAGTATTTT

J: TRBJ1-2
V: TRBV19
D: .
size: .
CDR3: CASSIWFPMDGYTF
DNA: TGTGCCAGTAGTATTTGGTTCCCTATGGATGGCTACACCTTC

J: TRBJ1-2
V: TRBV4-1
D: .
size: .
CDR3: CASSQDPGFPNYGYTF
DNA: TGCGCCAGCAGCCAAGATCCAGGGTTTCCGAACTATGGCTACACCTTC

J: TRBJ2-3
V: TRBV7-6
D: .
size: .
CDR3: CASSSTLRGTDTQYF
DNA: TGTGCCAGCAGCTCCACTTTAAGAGGCACAGATACGCAGTATTTT

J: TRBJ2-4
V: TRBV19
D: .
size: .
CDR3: CASSIVGEAKNIQYF
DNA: TGTGCCAGTAGTATAGTGGGAGAAGCCAAAAACATTCAGTACTTC

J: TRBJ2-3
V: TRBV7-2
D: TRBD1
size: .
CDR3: CASSLQGVGTDTQYF
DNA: TGTGCCAGCAGCCTCCAGGGGGTCGGGACAGATACGCAGTATTTT

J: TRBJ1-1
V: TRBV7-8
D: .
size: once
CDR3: CASSPDQGGRTEAFF
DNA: TGTGCCAGCAGCCCCGACCAGGGTGGAAGGACTGAAGCTTTCTTT

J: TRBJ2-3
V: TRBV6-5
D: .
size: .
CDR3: CAGGRGPDTQYF
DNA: TGTGCCGGTGGGCGAGGGCCAGATACGCAGTATTTT

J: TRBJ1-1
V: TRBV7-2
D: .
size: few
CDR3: CATRQDAKTEAFF
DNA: TGTGCCACCCGACAGGATGCGAAGACTGAAGCTTTCTTT

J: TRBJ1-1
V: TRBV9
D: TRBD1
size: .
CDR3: CASSATGTGRTEAFF
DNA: TGTGCCAGCAGCGCGACCGGGACAGGTCGGACTGAAGCTTTCTTT

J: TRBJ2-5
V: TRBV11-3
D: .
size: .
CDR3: CASSLSVPSGRLQETQYF
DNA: TGTGCCAGCAGCCTCAGCGTCCCCTCGGGGAGACTCCAAGAGACCCAGTACTTC

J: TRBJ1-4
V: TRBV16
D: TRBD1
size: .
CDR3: CASSQSQGANEKLFF
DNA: TGTGCCAGCAGCCAATCGCAGGGGGCGAATGAAAAACTGTTTTTT

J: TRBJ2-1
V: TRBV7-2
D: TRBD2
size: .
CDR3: CASSLRASGSVGNEQFF
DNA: TGTGCCAGCAGCTTACGGGCTAGCGGGAGTGTAGGAAATGAGCAGTTCTTC

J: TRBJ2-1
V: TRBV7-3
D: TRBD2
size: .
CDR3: CASSYSGAGVSNEQFF
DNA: TGTGCCAGCAGCTACAGCGGAGCGGGAGTGTCAAATGAGCAGTTCTTC

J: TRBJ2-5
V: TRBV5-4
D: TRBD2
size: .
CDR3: CASTTGLAGRGGETQYF
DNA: TGTGCCAGCACAACTGGGCTAGCGGGAAGAGGCGGAGAGACCCAGTACTTC

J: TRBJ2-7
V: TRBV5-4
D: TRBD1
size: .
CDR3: CASSLGRGFYEQYF
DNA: TGTGCCAGCAGCTTGGGCAGGGGGTTCTACGAGCAGTACTTC

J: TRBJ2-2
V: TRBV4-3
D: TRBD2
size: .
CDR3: CASSHHLTISGGNTGELFF
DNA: TGCGCCAGCAGCCACCACCTGACTATTAGCGGGGGGAACACCGGGGAGCTGTTTTTT